These 12 T cell receptor beta chains came from one sample sequenced in a study of blood T cells in healthy people across ages. A second PCR, run for roughly 7 to 11 cycles, used a sample-barcoded 5' primer plus a J-beta primer mix. TCRdb re-analysed the 5' RACE reads in MiXCR, keeping a single row per CDR3 protein. The table records around 790,000 distinct CDR3 sequences, 44% of them present only once. What was sequenced was blood. The source is a man aged 60 to 69 in good health.

About this clonotype itself: A much larger clone sits a single nucleotide away, making a read error possible. This sequence joins TRBV5-1 and TRBJ2-4; D is unresolved. With the DNA end fitting TRBJ2-7 better, the J assignment may be wrong. The CDR3 is 11 residues long. Germline-derived CDR1 and CDR2 are SGHRS and YFSETQ. CDR3 residues: CASSGTDEQYF. The CDR3 DNA follows: TGCGCCAGCAGCGGTACCGACGAGCAGTACTTC.

J is TRBJ2-2 and V is TRBV12-3 or TRBV12-4; D gene unclear. Trimming removed 3 bases from V and 3 bases from J, with 5 bases in between. This CDR3 is built from 13 residues. The DNA of the CDR3 is TGTGCCAGCAGTTTGCTTGACACCGGGGAGCTGTTTTTT. Translating it yields CASSLLDTGELFF.

V and J are TRBV14 and TRBJ1-2; 9 positions match TRBD1. CDR1 SGHDN and CDR2 FVKESK come from the germline V gene. There are 13 residues in the CDR3. The V segment lost 5 bases and the J segment 11 bases; nucleotides outside the gene matches: 9. The CDR3 DNA reads as TGTGCCAGCAGCTCTATAATGACAGGGGGATACACCTTC. Amino acid sequence: CASSSIMTGGYTF.

The table lists this clonotype with a few counts. The chain carries TRBV29-1 and TRBJ2-1; D is perhaps TRBD1 (6 bases). The CDR3 is made up of 16 amino acids. The germline CDR1 and CDR2 sequences are SQVTM and ANQGSEA. V lost 4 bases and J lost 4, with 20 bases in between. The DNA of the CDR3 is TGCAGCGTTGGTAGAGGGGGTAGGGGGAGATACAATGAGCAGTTCTTC. It translates to CSVGRGGRGRYNEQFF.

This clonotype came up a few times. This rearrangement joins TRBV29-1 to TRBJ1-1; 7 nucleotides line up with TRBD1. The CDR3 has 12 residues. Germline CDR1 reads SQVTM; CDR2 reads ANQGSEA. V lost 7 bases to trimming and J lost 10 bases; unmatched junction nucleotides: 12. In DNA, the CDR3 is TGCAGCGCCAATGAGGGGGCGCGTTCAGCTTTCTTT. Translated, it gives CSANEGARSAFF.

The rearrangement uses TRBV7-2 and TRBJ2-4; D is unresolved. Trimming left V 5 bases short and J 5 bases short, with 10 bases between. The CDR3 extends over 13 amino acids. Germline V CDR1 and CDR2: SGHTA, FQGNSA. CDR3 residues: CASSLEAENIQYF. CDR3 DNA: TGTGCCAGCAGCCTCGAGGCAGAAAACATTCAGTACTTC. Supplemented by reference TRBV7-2 and TRBJ2-4, the full variable domain reads GAGVSQSPSNKVTEKGKDVELRCDPISGHTALYWYRQSLGQGLEFLIYFQGNSAPDKSGLPSDRFSAERTGGSVSTLTIQRTQQEDSAVYLCASSLEAENIQYFGAGTRLSVL.

This clonotype was detected only a few times. J is TRBJ2-1 and V is TRBV20-1; possibly TRBD2 for D (6 bases). Germline CDR1 is DFQATT and CDR2 is SNEGSKA (reference sequence). The CDR3 length is 17 residues. The V gene lost 0 bases and the J gene lost 1 base, with 16 bases spanning the gap. CDR3 DNA sequence: TGCAGTGCTAGAGATCTGCTCGGGGGAGGTTCCTACAATGAGCAGTTCTTC. It codes for CSARDLLGGGSYNEQFF.

A single count supports this clonotype. A much larger clone lies one base from this, so it may be a read error. The V gene is TRBV7-2, the J gene TRBJ2-1, with D possibly TRBD2 on 5 matching bases. The CDR3 runs to 13 residues. In germline, CDR1 is SGHTA, CDR2 FQGNSA. The CDR3 region has the DNA TGTGCCAGCAGCCCTCAGCGGTACAATGAGCATTTCTTC. As protein: CASSPQRYNEHFF.

V is TRBV6-2 or TRBV6-3 and J is TRBJ2-2; D unclear. The CDR3 is 12 residues long. Trimming stripped 5 bases from V and 6 bases from J, with 7 bases between. CDR1 MNHEY and CDR2 SVGEGT come from the germline V gene. CDR3 nucleotides: TGTGCCAGCAGTCGGTTCGCCGGGGAGCTGTTTTTT. Residues: CASSRFAGELFF.

The chain combines TRBV7-2 with TRBJ2-1; D could derive from TRBD1 or TRBD2 (7 bases each). The V gene's germline CDR1 is SGHTA and CDR2 FQGNSA. CDR3 length: 15 amino acids. Trimming removed 6 bases from V and 7 bases from J, with 19 bases in between. The CDR3: CASRPGEGARNEQFF. The CDR3 region has the DNA TGTGCCAGCAGACCCGGGGAGGGGGCGAGGAATGAGCAGTTCTTC.

The chain uses TRBV12-3 or TRBV12-4 and TRBJ2-1, with TRBD1 identical over 8 bases. The V gene end was trimmed by 2 bases and the J gene end by 12 bases; junction bases not matched to a gene: 6. The CDR3 sequence is 13 residues long. CDR3 region: CASSLSTGVGQFF. CDR3 DNA sequence: TGTGCCAGCAGTTTATCGACAGGGGTTGGGCAGTTCTTC.

Only a few counts were recorded for this clonotype. This chain uses TRBV7-9 with TRBJ2-2; D remains unclear. There are 13 residues in the CDR3. Trimming removed 7 bases from V and 0 bases from J, with 6 bases in between. Per germline, CDR1 SEHNR and CDR2 FQNEAQ (reference sequence). In nucleotides, the CDR3 is TGTGCCAGCACGGGTCCGAACACCGGGGAGCTGTTTTTT. It is translated as CASTGPNTGELFF.